Shown below are 4 T cell receptor beta chains from a single sample sequenced in a study of T cells in Graves' hyperthyroidism and ophthalmopathy. RNA transcripts served as the template for amplifying TCR beta CDR3 regions. HTBI primers drove first-round RT-PCR of the TCR CDR3. TCRdb analysed the multiplex PCR reads with MiXCR anew, one entry per CDR3 protein. Here the sample spans a few hundred thousand distinct CDR3 sequences, 17% being singletons. Sequencing was done on a sample of blood. The receptors here all came from a woman aged 18-30 years with Graves' ophthalmopathy.

The CDR3 loop is CATSRQTGAAEAFF. The CDR3 DNA sequence: TGTGCCACCAGCAGACAAACAGGGGCCGCTGAAGCTTTCTTT. J is TRBJ1-1 and V is TRBV15; 7 nucleotides match TRBD1. Germline CDR1 reads LNHNV; CDR2 reads YYDKDF (reference sequence). The V gene end was trimmed by 2 bases and the J gene end by 6 bases; junction bases not matched to a gene: 6. The CDR3 sequence is 14 residues long.

This clonotype was seen a few times. J is TRBJ2-2 and V is TRBV20-1; 9 bases align to TRBD2. Germline V gene lookup returns CDR1 DFQATT and CDR2 SNEGSKA (reference sequence). This CDR3 spans 16 amino acids. V gave up 6 bases and J gave up 2 bases; unmatched junction bases: 10. CDR3 sequence reads: CSARPSGRTNTGELFF. The CDR3 region has the DNA TGCAGTGCCAGGCCCAGCGGGAGGACCAACACCGGGGAGCTGTTTTTT.

This clonotype came up many times. The J gene is TRBJ2-5, the V gene TRBV7-3; no definite D call. The CDR3 covers 14 residues. Per germline, CDR1 SGHTA and CDR2 FQGTGA. V was clipped by 5 bases and J by 3 bases, with 13 bases between them. Here the CDR3 DNA reads TGTGCCAGCAGCCCCCGGCGGCCTAAAGAGACCCAGTACTTC. Translation gives CASSPRRPKETQYF. Full variable domain (outside the CDR3, taken from reference TRBV7-3 and TRBJ2-5): GAGVSQTPSNKVTEKGKYVELRCDPISGHTALYWYRQSLGQGPEFLIYFQGTGAADDSGLPNDRFFAVRPEGSVSTLKIQRTERGDSAVYLCASSPRRPKETQYFGPGTRLLVL.

This clonotype was picked up a small number of times. V gene TRBV6-2 or TRBV6-3 combines with J gene TRBJ1-2; D may be TRBD1 (6 bases). Trimming took 2 bases from V and 8 from J, leaving 18 bases between them. The CDR3 sequence is 15 residues long. From germline, CDR1 is MNHEY and CDR2 SVGEGT. The chain's CDR3 is CASSYAAGEGDGYTF. The CDR3 DNA is TGTGCCAGCAGTTACGCCGCAGGGGAAGGGGACGGCTACACCTTC.